Listed below are T cell receptor beta chains from one sample, sequenced in a study of T-cell memory formation after mild COVID-19. TCRdb fed the 5' RACE reads into MiXCR, producing one record per CDR3 protein. Altogether 400,000 to 550,000 distinct CDR3 sequences are present, 20% to 30% being singletons, with the ten largest covering 9.5% to 15%. Input material: PBMCs or a T cell subset sorted from them (not recorded which). Source of these receptors: an adult woman who had mild COVID-19 (a few samples of this study predate the infection). Cell type and time point are not known. The CDR3 runs from the conserved cysteine through the conserved F or W. Size is omitted from some rows. Given values are once, few, many or a class for expanded clones.

clone_size: .; v_call: TRBV20-1; cdr3_aa: CSARKTGSIVTEAFF
clone_size: few; v_call: TRBV5-1; cdr3_aa: CASSNLALQNTGELFF
clone_size: few; v_call: TRBV5-1; cdr3_aa: CASSFGQGSGKLFF
clone_size: .; v_call: TRBV7-3; cdr3_aa: CASSMDREETQYF
clone_size: many; v_call: TRBV29-1; cdr3_aa: CSVEVSGSMYEQFF
clone_size: .; v_call: TRBV2; cdr3_aa: CASRTTGNGQPQHF
clone_size: .; v_call: TRBV15; cdr3_aa: CATSRDGTGGYYGYTF
clone_size: few; v_call: TRBV6-2/TRBV6-3; cdr3_aa: CASSYLAAYEQYF
clone_size: few; v_call: TRBV3-1; cdr3_aa: CASSQEQGNTEAFF
clone_size: .; v_call: TRBV4-1; cdr3_aa: CASSRGGSNEKLFF
clone_size: few; v_call: TRBV19; cdr3_aa: CASSTTLLAGVQDTDTQYF
clone_size: few; v_call: TRBV5-1; cdr3_aa: CASGSGGPNTGELFF
clone_size: .; v_call: TRBV7-9; cdr3_aa: CASSSSSVLGSYEQYF
clone_size: .; v_call: TRBV2; cdr3_aa: CASSLGWGLEQYF
clone_size: .; v_call: TRBV12-3/TRBV12-4; cdr3_aa: CASSLGGTGAMDTQYF
clone_size: .; v_call: TRBV5-1; cdr3_aa: CASSLADGAGYGYTF